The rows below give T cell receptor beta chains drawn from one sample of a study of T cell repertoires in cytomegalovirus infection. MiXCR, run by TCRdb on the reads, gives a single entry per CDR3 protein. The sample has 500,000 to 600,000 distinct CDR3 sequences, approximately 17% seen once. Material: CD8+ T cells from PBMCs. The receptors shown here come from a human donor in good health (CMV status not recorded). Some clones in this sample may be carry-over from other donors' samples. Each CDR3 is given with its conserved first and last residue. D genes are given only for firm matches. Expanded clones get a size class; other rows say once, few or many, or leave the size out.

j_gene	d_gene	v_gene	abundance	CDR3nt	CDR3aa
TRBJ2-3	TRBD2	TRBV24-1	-	TGTGCCACCAGTGAACTAGCGGGAACAGCAACAGATACGCAGTATTTT	CATSELAGTATDTQYF
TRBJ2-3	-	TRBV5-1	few	TGCGCCAGCAGCTTGGTGGAGATTACAGATACGCAGTATTTT	CASSLVEITDTQYF
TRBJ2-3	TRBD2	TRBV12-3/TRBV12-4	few	TGTGCCAGCACCGGGACTAGCGGGAGCACAGATACGCAGTATTTT	CASTGTSGSTDTQYF
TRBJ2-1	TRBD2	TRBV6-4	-	TGTGCCAGCAGCGAGACTAGCCCCAGTGAGCAGTTCTTC	CASSETSPSEQFF
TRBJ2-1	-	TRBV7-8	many	TGTGCCAGCAGCTTAGGTACTCTGAGTGAGCAGTTCTTC	CASSLGTLSEQFF
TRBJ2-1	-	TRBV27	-	TGTGCCAGCAGTTTTCCCGAGGGGGATGAGCAGTTCTTC	CASSFPEGDEQFF
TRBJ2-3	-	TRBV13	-	TGTGCCAGCACAGGGGATAGTACAGATACGCAGTATTTT	CASTGDSTDTQYF
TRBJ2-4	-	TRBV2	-	TGTGCCAGCAGGGGACTCGTTCAGTACTTC	CASRGLVQYF
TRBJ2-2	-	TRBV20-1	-	TGCAGTGCTAGAGATCTGGAACACCTTAACACCGGGGAGCTGTTTTTT	CSARDLEHLNTGELFF
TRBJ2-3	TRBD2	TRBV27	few	TGTGCCAGCAGTCCACAACTAGCGGGTGGGATAGATACGCAGTATTTT	CASSPQLAGGIDTQYF
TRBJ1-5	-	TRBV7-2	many	TGTGCCAGCAGCTTAAATCCGACTGGTTTCAATCAGCCCCAGCATTTT	CASSLNPTGFNQPQHF
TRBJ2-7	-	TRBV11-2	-	TGTGCCAGCAGCTTAGGAGGGTACCGCGAGCAGTACTTC	CASSLGGYREQYF
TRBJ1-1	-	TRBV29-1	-	TGCAGCGTTCCTGGACTGTTGAACACTGAAGCTTTCTTT	CSVPGLLNTEAFF
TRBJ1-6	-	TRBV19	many	TGTGCCAGTAGTATCCGCCGGAGCTCCTATAATTCACCCCTCCACTTT	CASSIRRSSYNSPLHF
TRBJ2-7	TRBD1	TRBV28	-	TGTGCCAGTGACAGGGGTGGTAGGGAGCAGTACTTC	CASDRGGREQYF
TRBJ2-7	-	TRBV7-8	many	TGTGCCAGCAGCTACGGACGGGACCTTTTCTCCTACGAGCAGTACTTC	CASSYGRDLFSYEQYF
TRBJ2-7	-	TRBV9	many	TGTGCCAGCAGCGTCCGCGGCGGCTACGAGCAGTACTTC	CASSVRGGYEQYF
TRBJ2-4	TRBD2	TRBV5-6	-	TGTGCCAGCAGCTTGGCCGTGACTAGCGGGGACATTCAGTACTTC	CASSLAVTSGDIQYF
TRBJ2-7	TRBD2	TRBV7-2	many	TGTGCCAGCAGCTCGGCGGCGGGAGGGCCAAGGGAGCAGTACTTC	CASSSAAGGPREQYF
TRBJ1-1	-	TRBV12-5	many	TGTGCTAGTGGGATAAGGAACACTGAAGCTTTCTTT	CASGIRNTEAFF
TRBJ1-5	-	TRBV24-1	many	TGTGCCACCAGTAGAGTGCGAACGACCAATCAGCCCCAGCATTTT	CATSRVRTTNQPQHF
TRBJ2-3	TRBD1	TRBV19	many	TGTGCCACCCAGGGGGACAGGCGCACAGATACGCAGTATTTT	CATQGDRRTDTQYF
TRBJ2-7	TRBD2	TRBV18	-	TGTGCCAGCTCACCATCGAGACTAGCGGGCCCTATCTCCTACGAGCAGTACTTC	CASSPSRLAGPISYEQYF
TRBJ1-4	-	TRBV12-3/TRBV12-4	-	TGTGCCAGCAGTTTAGCGACCGCGGCAAATAATGAAAAACTGTTTTTT	CASSLATAANNEKLFF
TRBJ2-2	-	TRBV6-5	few	TGTGCCAGCAGTTACAGTAGACTAGCCGGGGAGCTGTTTTTT	CASSYSRLAGELFF
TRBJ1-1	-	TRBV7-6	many	TGTGCCAGCAGCTTCGGGGAGGGACAAGCTTTCTTT	CASSFGEGQAFF
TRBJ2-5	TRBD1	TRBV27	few	TGTGCCAGCAGTCTTATCCACCCAGAGAGGGGGCCCCAAGAGACCCAGTACTTC	CASSLIHPERGPQETQYF
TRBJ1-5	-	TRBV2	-	TGTGCCAGCAGGGTCAGAAAAGGGGAGCGATATAGCAATCAGCCCCAGCATTTT	CASRVRKGERYSNQPQHF
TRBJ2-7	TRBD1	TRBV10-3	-	TGTGCCACAGGGGGTACAGGGGCGACCTACGAGCAGTACTTC	CATGGTGATYEQYF
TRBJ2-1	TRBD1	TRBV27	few	TGTGCCAGCAGTCCCTTGGGACAGGGAGTCTACAATGAGCAGTTCTTC	CASSPLGQGVYNEQFF
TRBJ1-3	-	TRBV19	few	TGTGCCAGTAGTATGGGGTGGACAGTGAAGAGCTCTGGAAACACCATATATTTT	CASSMGWTVKSSGNTIYF
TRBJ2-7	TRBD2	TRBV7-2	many	TGTGCCAGCAGCCCGGGACTAGCGGGAGCCTACGAGCAGTACTTC	CASSPGLAGAYEQYF
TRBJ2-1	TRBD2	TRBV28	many	TGTGCCAGCAGTCCTCTTAGCTCCCGGACTAGCCGTCACAATGAGCAGTTCTTC	CASSPLSSRTSRHNEQFF
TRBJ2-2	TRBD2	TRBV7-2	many	TGTGCCAGCAGCTTCCCCGCTAGCGGGGGGGCGGCTAACGGGGAGCTGTTTTTT	CASSFPASGGAANGELFF
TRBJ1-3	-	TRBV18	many	TGTGCCAGCTCACACCCGGACGGTGGAAACACCATATATTTT	CASSHPDGGNTIYF
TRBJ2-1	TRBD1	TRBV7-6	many	TGTGCCAGCAGCTCGGGACAGGAGCAGTTCTTC	CASSSGQEQFF
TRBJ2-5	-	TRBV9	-	TGTGCCAGCTCCGACGCTTTTGGCAGCCAAGAGACCCAGTACTTC	CASSDAFGSQETQYF
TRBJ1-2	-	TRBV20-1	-	TGCAGTGCTAGACCGGGACACTCCAACTATGGCTACACCTTC	CSARPGHSNYGYTF
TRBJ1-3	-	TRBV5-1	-	TGCGCCAGCAGCCCGGACAGCGGAGGGGACACCATATATTTT	CASSPDSGGDTIYF